What follows are 20 T cell receptor beta chains derived from one specimen sequenced in a study of T cells in Graves' hyperthyroidism and ophthalmopathy. Amplification of TCR beta CDR3 regions used RNA as the template. The TCR CDR3 was amplified in a first-round RT-PCR using the HTBI primer set. MiXCR, run by TCRdb on the multiplex PCR reads, gives a single entry per CDR3 protein. The top ten clones hold over 10% of a sample with over 350,000 distinct CDR3 sequences, around 15% of them seen once. Sequencing used blood. Receptors originate from a man between 18 and 29 years old with Graves' ophthalmopathy.

This clonotype was seen at least ten times. The rearrangement joins TRBV6-1 to TRBJ2-5; D not certain. Germline-derived CDR1 and CDR2 are MNHNS and SASEGT. Trimming took 5 bases from V and 5 from J, leaving 9 bases between them. This CDR3 contains 12 residues. CDR3 nucleotide sequence: TGTGCCAGCAGTCCGCGACGGGAGACCCAGTACTTC. Translating gives CASSPRRETQYF.

This clonotype is judged medium-sized. The V gene is TRBV3-1, the J gene TRBJ2-3; possibly TRBD2 for D (5 bases). CDR3 size: 15 residues. Germline assignment: CDR1 LGHDT and CDR2 YNNKEL (reference sequence). The V end was cut by 0 bases, the J end by 7 bases, with 14 bases between. The CDR3 sequence: CASSQEKSSTNTQYF. For the CDR3, the DNA is TGTGCCAGCAGCCAAGAGAAGTCTAGCACGAATACGCAGTATTTT.

This chain connects TRBV12-3 or TRBV12-4 to TRBJ1-2; 11 bases line up with TRBD1. This CDR3 comprises 15 residues. V trimming: 3 bases; J trimming: 5 bases; junction bases outside the gene matches: 5. CDR3 loop: CASSLGTGGHYGYTF. In nucleotides, the CDR3 is TGTGCCAGCAGTTTGGGGACAGGGGGACATTATGGCTACACCTTC.

This clonotype showed up just a few times. The chain carries TRBV7-8 and TRBJ2-5; TRBD2 might be the D (6 bases). Germline CDR1 reads SGHVS; CDR2 reads FQNEAQ. Trimming pared 3 bases from V and 4 bases from J, leaving 12 bases between. CDR3 length equals 14 residues. The CDR3 nucleotides are TGTGCCAGCAGCTTTGTGCCGGGGGTAGAGACCCAGTACTTC. It specifies CASSFVPGVETQYF.

This rearrangement joins TRBV6-1 to TRBJ1-2; 9 nucleotides match TRBD1. J was trimmed by 6 bases and V by 8 bases; bases with no gene match: 10. The CDR3 is made up of 14 amino acids. The germline V gene has CDR1 MNHNS and CDR2 SASEGT. CDR3 in amino acids: CASRDREGHDGYTF. The CDR3, as DNA: TGTGCCAGCCGGGACAGGGAAGGGCATGATGGCTACACCTTC.

In its sample, this clonotype was seen many times. The V call is TRBV7-2, the J call TRBJ1-1, with D possibly being TRBD1 (5 bases). Germline CDR1 and CDR2: SGHTA and FQGNSA. The CDR3 runs to 15 residues. The ends were cut back, 4 bases at V and 2 bases at J, with 14 bases in the middle. CDR3 sequence reads: CASSSAGTVNTEAFF. CDR3 DNA: TGTGCCAGCAGCTCGGCCGGGACGGTAAACACTGAAGCTTTCTTT.

V and J are TRBV27 and TRBJ1-1, with D uncertain. CDR1 MNHEY and CDR2 SMNVEV come from the germline V gene (reference sequence). The germline V and J ends were trimmed by 4 bases and 5 bases, with 17 bases remaining between them. The CDR3 runs to 15 residues. CDR3 sequence (DNA): TGTGCCAGCAGTTCCTCGGACTTCCCGGGTACTGAAGCTTTCTTT. Protein product: CASSSSDFPGTEAFF.

The V and J genes are TRBV2 and TRBJ2-3, with 13 bases that match TRBD2. Germline CDR1 is SNHLY and CDR2 is FYNNEI. The CDR3 runs 16 residues. V lost 8 bases and J lost 2; bases outside the gene matches: 7. The CDR3 DNA is TGTGCCAGCGCGGGGGGGACTAGCGGGGTCACAGATACGCAGTATTTT. Translation gives CASAGGTSGVTDTQYF.

There are many counts of this clonotype. This chain joins TRBV7-2 and TRBJ2-5; 14 nucleotides agree with TRBD2. The germline gives CDR1 SGHTA, CDR2 FQGNSA. The junction had 2 bases not matched to a gene; V was cut back by 5 bases and J by 3 bases. The CDR3 length is 15 residues. CDR3 sequence: CASSRLAGGKETQYF. CDR3 DNA sequence: TGTGCCAGCAGCCGACTAGCGGGGGGGAAAGAGACCCAGTACTTC. The full variable domain, in which reference TRBV7-2 and TRBJ2-5 provide the parts outside the CDR3, is GAGVSQSPSNKVTEKGKDVELRCDPISGHTALYWYRQSLGQGLEFLIYFQGNSAPDKSGLPSDRFSAERTGGSVSTLTIQRTQQEDSAVYLCASSRLAGGKETQYFGPGTRLLVL.

This clonotype was recorded at least ten times. The V and J genes are TRBV7-2 and TRBJ2-3; either TRBD1 or TRBD2 may fit D (5 bases each). The CDR3 contains 14 residues. Trimming took 3 bases from V and 2 from J, leaving 9 bases between them. Germline CDR1 and CDR2: SGHTA and FQGNSA. CDR3 sequence (DNA): TGTGCCAGCAGCTTGGGACCGAACACAGATACGCAGTATTTT. It is translated as CASSLGPNTDTQYF.

This clonotype was seen repeatedly, ten times or more. The CDR3 region is CASSLDLQETQYF. CDR3 bases: TGTGCCAGCAGTTTAGATTTGCAAGAGACCCAGTACTTC. The rearrangement links TRBV12-3 or TRBV12-4 to TRBJ2-5; D call uncertain. The V gene lost 1 base and the J gene lost 2 bases, with 5 bases spanning the gap. This CDR3 has 13 residues.

This clonotype was counted ten times or more. The V call is TRBV5-1, the J call TRBJ2-1; 8 positions match TRBD2. Trimming removed 0 bases from V and 6 bases from J; junction bases left unmatched: 5. The CDR3 spans 15 residues. CDR1 SGHRS and CDR2 YFSETQ come from the germline V gene. The CDR3 DNA follows: TGCGCCAGCAGCTTGGCAGCTAGCGGGCTCAATGAGCAGTTCTTC. The encoded protein is CASSLAASGLNEQFF.

This clonotype was detected ten times or more. V is TRBV20-1 and J is TRBJ2-5, with 8 positions matching TRBD1. The germline V gene encodes CDR1 DFQATT and CDR2 SNEGSKA (reference sequence). The CDR3 extends over 13 amino acids. V lost 2 bases and J lost 5; bases outside the gene matches: 4. In nucleotides, the CDR3 is TGCAGTGCTAGACGGACAGGGTGGGAGACCCAGTACTTC. This codes for CSARRTGWETQYF.

This clonotype was picked up many times. The rearrangement links TRBV19 to TRBJ1-5, with TRBD1 matching 7 bases. The CDR3 sequence is 15 residues long. Unmatched junction bases numbered 5, after V lost 3 bases and J lost 3 bases. CDR1 and CDR2 from the germline V gene are LNHDA and SQIVND (reference sequence). The CDR3 bases are TGTGCCAGTAGTATCGCCGACAGGGTCAATCAGCCCCAGCATTTT. Encoded protein: CASSIADRVNQPQHF.

This clonotype was picked up many times. The chain is built from TRBV7-9 and TRBJ2-7; 8 bases line up with TRBD2. This CDR3 comprises 14 residues. Trimming at V came to 2 bases and at J to 3 bases, leaving 3 bases not matched to a gene. Germline V gene data show CDR1 as SEHNR and CDR2 as FQNEAQ (reference sequence). The CDR3 is CASSLWTSFYEQYF. The DNA for the CDR3 is TGTGCCAGCAGCTTATGGACTAGCTTCTACGAGCAGTACTTC.

Many counts were recorded for this clonotype. This sequence joins TRBV28 and TRBJ1-1; 8 bases align to TRBD1. The V gene's germline CDR1 is MDHEN and CDR2 SYDVKM. J was trimmed by 5 bases and V by 5 bases; bases with no gene match: 7. The CDR3 spans 14 residues. DNA of the CDR3: TGTGCCAGCAGTCACAGACAGGGGAGGACTGAAGCTTTCTTT. It codes for CASSHRQGRTEAFF.

This sequence joins TRBV7-2 and TRBJ2-3; 10 bases agree with TRBD2. The CDR3 sequence is 17 residues long. Trimming took 4 bases from V and 6 from J; bases not matched to a gene: 13. Germline CDR1 is SGHTA and CDR2 is FQGNSA. In nucleotides, the CDR3 is TGTGCCAGCAGCTCCAGCGGAGCGGGAGGGCCCGGGGATACGCAGTATTTT. It codes for CASSSSGAGGPGDTQYF.

The genes are TRBV29-1 and TRBJ2-7; D not certain. This CDR3 has 13 residues. The V end lost 7 bases, the J end lost 2 bases, and 15 bases lay between the germline ends. Germline-derived CDR1 and CDR2 are SQVTM and ANQGSEA. Here the CDR3 DNA reads TGCAGCGCCCGAGGCAGTTTAGCCTACGAGCAGTACTTC. Protein product: CSARGSLAYEQYF.

The chain joins TRBV24-1 to TRBJ2-7; 10 bases agree with TRBD2. With V trimmed by 4 bases and J by 4 bases, 9 bases remained unmatched. This CDR3 region has 16 residues. Germline CDR1 KGHDR, CDR2 SFDVKD. CDR3 sequence reads: CATSDPSGSPPYEQYF. The CDR3 DNA reads TGTGCCACCAGTGACCCTAGCGGGAGTCCCCCTTACGAGCAGTACTTC.

This clonotype came up a few times. This chain uses TRBV20-1 with TRBJ2-1; 10 bases are a match to TRBD2. The DNA end is a closer match to TRBJ2-7, so the J assignment may be wrong. This CDR3 has 17 residues. Germline CDR1 reads DFQATT; CDR2 reads SNEGSKA (reference sequence). This CDR3 reads CSANRLASGSSYNEQYF. The CDR3 DNA follows: TGCAGTGCTAACCGGTTGGCTAGCGGGAGCTCCTACAATGAGCAGTACTTC.